This T cell receptor beta chain was identified during a study of T cells in Graves' hyperthyroidism and ophthalmopathy (dated by TCRdb to between 2019 and 2020). Notes on the research overall: Peripheral blood samples were taken at initial diagnosis, before any treatment was given. The study also compared thyroid tissue and blood T-cell repertoires from a handful of Graves' hyperthyroidism patients. Prospective prediction of ophthalmopathy was tested in an independent validation cohort consisting of fewer than 20 hyperthyroidism patients and over 15 patients who later progressed to ophthalmopathy. A discovery cohort of approximately 100 patients, 43 with Graves' ophthalmopathy and under 60 with stable Graves' hyperthyroidism, was used to find distinguishing TCR V-J signatures. After sampling, hyperthyroidism patients received methimazole starting at 30 mg daily, and ophthalmopathy patients received high-dose intravenous methylprednisolone. The 100 or so discovery patients were randomly divided into training and test sets at a 7:3 ratio. The paper describes TCR Vbeta CDR3 sequencing of more than 120 peripheral blood samples, made up of 43 ophthalmopathy patients, over 70 hyperthyroidism patients and roughly 17 progressor patients. What the study reported, not specific to this receptor: In validation, the model predicted progression to ophthalmopathy a median of roughly 6.2 months before onset, with over 60% sensitivity and just under 75% specificity. Blood samples also contained most of the expanded thyroid clonotypes (frequency above 0.001), which suggests that blood repertoires may reflect thyroid immune responses. In cross-validation, a model built on a 13 V-J signature told ophthalmopathy apart from stable hyperthyroidism with roughly 87% sensitivity and approximately 84% specificity, and in testing the same model reached 80%/75%. No statistical method was used to set the sample size in advance, and investigators knew the group allocation.

The TCR beta CDR3 regions were amplified from RNA transcripts. A first-round RT-PCR of the TCR CDR3 used the HTBI primer set with the Qiagen OneStep RT-PCR kit. Libraries were constructed in a second round of multiplex PCR, after which size selection and purification were carried out. Sequencing of the libraries was done on an Illumina HiSeq2000 using paired-end 100 bp reads. In the authors' own workflow: SOAPnuke was used to process the raw data, with reads discarded if the reads contained adapters or uncalled bases, had a mean Phred below 15, or lacked an exact constant-primer or identifier match. COPE v1.2.5 was used to merge the high-quality paired reads, and each unique nucleotide sequence was defined as a clonotype. MiTCR v1.1 was used to align clonotypes to the IMGT TRBV, TRBD and TRBJ reference segments. The analysis included only V-J combinations with a frequency above 0.0001, which together covered 99.2% of the repertoires. The TCS score was defined as F50 (clonal expansion) divided by E x V (chaos), with BLOSUM62-based TCRdist calculated between CDR3 peptides within each V-J. Welch's t-statistics and random forest reduced 514 V-J features to 13, which were used in a naive Bayes classifier (R e1071). The Morisita-Horn index was used to measure how similar the thyroid and blood repertoires were. The raw public reads went through TCRdb reprocessing: fastp at Q25, MiXCR clone calling, in-frame beta chains kept. Entries are consolidated by CDR3 protein sequence, retaining the most common genes and DNA. In this record, the V and J calls reflect TCRdb's handling and not the investigators' own analysis. The sample yields roughly 100,000 distinct CDR3 sequences; less than 55% were counted once. The top ten clonotypes cover 26% of the sample.

Stable Graves' hyperthyroidism was defined as no progression to ophthalmopathy during 18 months of follow-up. The hyperthyroidism patients were between 18 and 65 years old and newly diagnosed, with a disease duration of less than 2 months. The study excluded patients with uncontrolled infections, other autoimmune diseases, pregnancy or lactation. Diagnoses were based on clinical symptoms, serum thyroxine and TRAb, thyroid ultrasound and orbital computed tomography. PBMCs were separated from 10 ml of fresh peripheral blood using Ficoll-Paque density gradient centrifugation. Trizol reagent was used to extract total RNA, and RNA quality was then checked on an Agilent 2100 Bioanalyzer. Between the V and J ends, shortened by 1 base and 5 bases respectively, the junction contains 17 bases. The germline V gene (reference sequence) sets CDR1 to SEHNR and CDR2 to FQNEAQ. Counted from cysteine to phenylalanine, this CDR3 has 16 amino acids. Of all the DNA, just the CDR3 is kept, 48 bases in frame from base 1.

As regards this clonotype: This receptor's antigen is unknown. Nothing much larger sits one base from this clone, and base qualities are not available.

The TCR sequence derives from a man in his forties with Graves' hyperthyroidism. The chain employs TRBV7-9 and TRBJ2-5, with the D gene call left open. Sequencing was performed on blood. The DNA reads TGTGCCAGCAGCTTAGGGCTGGCGCCCTTGCGGGAGACCCAGTACTTC. Translated, it reads CASSLGLAPLRETQYF.